These 22 T cell receptor beta chains were all obtained from the same sample, sequenced in a study of spatial heterogeneity in lung cancer. The time point was: sample taken at primary tumor resection. The sequenced material consisted of unsorted whole RNA from tumor, nontumor lung or frozen PBMC. TCRdb processed the 5' RACE reads anew with MiXCR; each CDR3 protein has one entry. The sample has more than 10,000 distinct CDR3 sequences; 13% to 15% are singletons. The material was PBMCs, obtained at surgery. The receptors come from a male donor with early-stage non-small cell lung cancer.

At least ten counts were recorded for this clonotype. This rearrangement joins TRBV7-9 to TRBJ2-3; 7 bases are shared with TRBD1. The CDR3 sequence is 14 residues long. V dropped 4 bases and J dropped 2; count of bases not matched to a gene: 3. Germline V lookup: CDR1 SEHNR, CDR2 FQNEAQ (reference sequence). CDR3 in amino acids: CASSSTGNTDTQYF. In nucleotides, the CDR3 is TGTGCCAGCAGCTCGACAGGGAACACAGATACGCAGTATTTT.

This clonotype was detected ten times or more. The chain is built from TRBV13 and TRBJ2-5; 13 bases agree with TRBD2. V trimming: 5 bases; J trimming: 5 bases; junction bases outside the gene matches: 11. Germline V lookup: CDR1 PRHDT, CDR2 FYEKMQ (reference sequence). The CDR3 is made up of 17 amino acids. The CDR3 nucleotides read TGTGCCAGCAGCCTCAAGACTAGCGGGGGGCCGACGGAGACCCAGTACTTC. Translation gives CASSLKTSGGPTETQYF.

This clonotype was observed many times. The V call is TRBV5-6, the J call TRBJ2-3, with a weak D call TRBD1 (5 bases). The CDR3 consists of 13 residues. The V and J ends lost 3 bases and 4 bases respectively, with 9 bases between them. Germline CDR1 SGHDT, CDR2 YYEEEE. Here the CDR3 DNA reads TGTGCCAGCAGCTCAGGGTTTGCAGATACGCAGTATTTT. Translated, it gives CASSSGFADTQYF.

The table lists this clonotype with many counts. The gene calls are TRBV12-3 or TRBV12-4 and TRBJ1-6; unclear D gene. CDR3 size: 16 residues. The germline V and J ends were trimmed by 6 bases and 6 bases, with 18 bases remaining between them. This chain's CDR3 is CASRSDLTSANSPLHF. In DNA form, the CDR3 reads TGTGCCAGCAGATCTGACCTGACAAGCGCTAATTCACCCCTCCACTTT.

V is TRBV7-2 and J is TRBJ2-3, with D possibly being TRBD2 (6 bases). The CDR3 runs to 14 residues. Trimming took off 3 bases at V and 1 base at J, with 8 bases between the two ends. CDR1 SGHTA and CDR2 FQGNSA come from the germline V gene. The CDR3 DNA reads TGTGCCAGCAGCTTGTGGAGGGGCACAGATACGCAGTATTTT. This gives the protein CASSLWRGTDTQYF.

This clonotype was detected many times. The gene calls are TRBV6-4 and TRBJ2-2; D possibly corresponds to TRBD2 (6 bases). Germline V CDR1 and CDR2: MRHNA, SNTAGT. The CDR3 extends over 15 amino acids. V lost 0 bases and J 6 bases, leaving 11 bases between the germline ends. In DNA form, the CDR3 reads TGTGCCAGCAGTGACTCAAACGGGGAGGCCGGGGAGCTGTTTTTT. Protein product: CASSDSNGEAGELFF.

This clonotype was detected a few times. The chain combines TRBV7-6 with TRBJ1-3, with D possibly matching TRBD1 (5 bases). CDR3 length: 16 amino acids. CDR1 is SGHVS and CDR2 is FNYEAQ in the germline V gene. Trimming cost V 5 bases and J 0 bases, with 14 bases left between them. The CDR3 reads CASSLLAGASGNTIYF. In DNA, the CDR3 is TGTGCCAGCAGCCTCCTGGCCGGGGCCTCTGGAAACACCATATATTTT.

This clonotype was recorded many times. This rearrangement joins TRBV27 to TRBJ1-1; D gene ambiguous. This CDR3 is 14 amino acids long. Trimming removed 7 bases at V and 2 bases at J, with 14 bases between. In germline, CDR1 is MNHEY, CDR2 SMNVEV (reference sequence). The DNA of the CDR3 is TGTGCCAGCAACAAGCCCGGGGTAAACACTGAAGCTTTCTTT. The encoded protein is CASNKPGVNTEAFF.

The genes are TRBV2 and TRBJ1-2; D gene ambiguous. The CDR3 loop spans 13 amino acids. V was pared by 4 bases and J by 4 bases, with 10 bases between. Germline V gene data show CDR1 as SNHLY and CDR2 as FYNNEI. CDR3 in DNA: TGTGCCAGCAGTGTTCAGGCGGGCTATGGCTACACCTTC. Translation gives CASSVQAGYGYTF.

The gene calls are TRBV6-5 and TRBJ2-3, with 8 bases that match TRBD2. Trimming at V came to 2 bases and at J to 3 bases, leaving 10 bases not matched to a gene. This CDR3 is 17 amino acids long. Germline V gene lookup returns CDR1 MNHEY and CDR2 SVGAGI. The CDR3 protein is CASSYPPGGGRTDTQYF. CDR3 DNA sequence: TGTGCCAGCAGTTACCCCCCGGGGGGGGGGCGGACAGATACGCAGTATTTT.

In its sample, this clonotype was seen a few times. The chain joins TRBV6-2 or TRBV6-3 to TRBJ2-2; a possible D gene is TRBD1 (5 bases). V was trimmed by 1 base and J by 6 bases, leaving 9 bases between them. Looked up from germline, CDR1 is MNHEY and CDR2 is SVGEGT. This CDR3 contains 14 residues. The CDR3 protein is CASSYWQGSGELFF. The CDR3 nucleotides read TGTGCCAGCAGTTACTGGCAGGGCTCCGGGGAGCTGTTTTTT.

This clonotype was counted ten times or more. This rearrangement joins TRBV6-5 to TRBJ2-7; D uncertain. V was trimmed by 8 bases and J by 0 bases, leaving 8 bases between them. The V gene's germline CDR1 is MNHEY and CDR2 SVGAGI. This CDR3 comprises 12 residues. CDR3 amino acids: CASSGDSYEQYF. CDR3 sequence (DNA): TGTGCCAGCTCCGGCGACTCCTACGAGCAGTACTTC.

This clonotype was detected a few times. The chain employs TRBV5-1 and TRBJ2-7; D perhaps matches TRBD2 (6 bases). Germline loops: CDR1 SGHRS, CDR2 YFSETQ. Between the trimmed V and J ends, which lost 1 base and 5 bases, there was a span of 10 bases. The CDR3 is made up of 13 amino acids. The CDR3 protein is CASSLNGGNEQYF. Here the CDR3 DNA reads TGCGCCAGCAGCTTGAACGGGGGTAACGAGCAGTACTTC.

A few counts support this clonotype. The chain carries TRBV7-2 and TRBJ2-7; tentative D call: TRBD1 (5 bases). The germline gives CDR1 SGHTA, CDR2 FQGNSA. V was pared by 2 bases and J by 3 bases, with 11 bases between. The CDR3 covers 14 residues. The CDR3 here is CASSLTAGIYEQYF. The CDR3 nucleotides are TGTGCCAGCAGCTTAACAGCAGGGATCTACGAGCAGTACTTC.

This chain connects TRBV5-1 to TRBJ2-1; 8 bases are a match to TRBD1. The germline CDR1 and CDR2 sequences are SGHRS and YFSETQ. The CDR3 loop spans 15 amino acids. V was clipped by 4 bases and J by 2 bases; unmatched bases: 5. The CDR3 DNA reads as TGCGCCAGCAGCACCGGGACAGGTACCTACAATGAGCAGTTCTTC. Its translation: CASSTGTGTYNEQFF.

V and J are TRBV2 and TRBJ2-1; possible D gene TRBD1, 5 bases. CDR1 SNHLY and CDR2 FYNNEI come from the germline V gene. V lost 6 bases and J 8 bases, leaving 11 bases between the germline ends. This CDR3 region has 12 residues. The CDR3 here is CASSRVYDEQFF. CDR3 nucleotide sequence: TGTGCCAGCAGCAGGGTGTACGATGAGCAGTTCTTC.

This clonotype was observed a handful of times. The J gene is TRBJ1-1, the V gene TRBV4-3; weak D call: TRBD1 (6 bases). The CDR3 has 13 amino acids. The ends were cut back, 4 bases at V and 5 bases at J, with 11 bases in the middle. In germline, CDR1 is LGHNA, CDR2 YSLEER. CDR3 residues: CASSPGGETEAFF. CDR3 DNA: TGCGCCAGCAGCCCTGGGGGCGAGACTGAAGCTTTCTTT.

The V gene is TRBV9, the J gene TRBJ1-1; a weak D match, TRBD1 (5 bases). CDR3 length: 17 amino acids. The germline V and J ends were trimmed by 0 bases and 1 base, with 16 bases remaining between them. CDR1 is SGDLS, CDR2 YYNGEE, per germline. Here the CDR3 DNA reads TGTGCCAGCAGCGTAGGTTATAAGGGGTCGAGGAACACTGAAGCTTTCTTT. It codes for CASSVGYKGSRNTEAFF.

This clonotype was detected only a few times. The J gene is TRBJ1-5, the V gene TRBV5-5, with TRBD1 as a possible D gene (5 bases). Germline V gene lookup returns CDR1 SGHKS and CDR2 YYEKEE (reference sequence). The CDR3 totals 15 residues. Trimming pared 0 bases from V and 2 bases from J, leaving 9 bases between. In DNA, the CDR3 is TGTGCCAGCAGCTTGGCTCTGGGACGCAATCAGCCCCAGCATTTT. It is translated as CASSLALGRNQPQHF.

There are many counts of this clonotype. The gene calls are TRBV19 and TRBJ1-2; 7 bases match TRBD1. Germline CDR1 and CDR2: LNHDA and SQIVND (reference sequence). The CDR3 is made up of 13 amino acids. Losses at the gene ends were 6 bases for V and 5 bases for J; bases not matched to a gene: 6. In DNA, the CDR3 is TGTGCCAGTAGCCCGGGACAGAGGTATGGCTACACCTTC. Amino acid sequence: CASSPGQRYGYTF.

Here the CDR3 DNA reads TGTGCCAGCATGGACAGGGCCGGTCGGGGACCCCTCCACTTT. The encoded protein is CASMDRAGRGPLHF. The rearrangement joins TRBV2 to TRBJ1-6, with 8 bases matching TRBD1. V was clipped by 7 bases and J by 12 bases; unmatched bases: 11. The germline gives CDR1 SNHLY, CDR2 FYNNEI. The CDR3 extends over 14 amino acids.

The chain recombines TRBV11-2 with TRBJ2-1; D is tentatively TRBD1 or TRBD2 (5 bases each). Trimming pared 2 bases from V and 5 bases from J, leaving 13 bases between. This CDR3 is 15 amino acids long. Germline-derived CDR1 and CDR2 are SGHAT and FQNNGV. CDR3 region: CASSLFRGTNNEQFF. CDR3 DNA sequence: TGTGCCAGCAGCTTATTCCGGGGCACAAACAATGAGCAGTTCTTC.